Below are 24 T cell receptor beta chains sequenced from a single sample in a study of blood T cell repertoires in COVID-19. Assay: immunoSEQ multiplex PCR; the TCRdb copy retains only in-frame clones and omits some. The repertoire includes around 76,000 clones, under 95% of them detected once, and 5.8% sits in the top ten. Material for sequencing was peripheral blood. These TCRs come from a human donor in a cohort sampled during active COVID-19.

This chain uses TRBV7-2 with TRBJ1-2, with D perhaps matching TRBD1 (5 bases). Germline CDR1 SGHTA, CDR2 FQGNSA. The CDR3 is 15 amino acids. The V gene lost 2 bases and the J gene lost 2 bases, with 12 bases spanning the gap. The CDR3: CASSLMGGVNYGYTF. The DNA of the CDR3 is TGTGCCAGCAGCTTAATGGGGGGGGTAAACTATGGCTACACCTTC.

The rearrangement uses TRBV6-5 and TRBJ2-7, with TRBD1 matching over 7 bases. The germline V gene encodes CDR1 MNHEY and CDR2 SVGAGI. V dropped 6 bases and J dropped 0; count of bases not matched to a gene: 8. The CDR3 covers 15 residues. The CDR3 protein is CASRSRGPTSYEQYF. The DNA for the CDR3 is TGTGCCAGCAGATCAAGGGGGCCGACCTCCTACGAGCAGTACTTC.

This clone was found once. The chain combines TRBV23-1 with TRBJ2-7; the D gene is possibly TRBD2 (5 bases). TRBV23-1 is designated an ORF whose function remains uncertain. V was pared by 11 bases and J by 3 bases, with 17 bases between. This CDR3 spans 13 amino acids. This chain's CDR3 is CAPLGGTFYEQYF. CDR3 in DNA: TGCGCCCCCCTTGGAGGCACGTTCTACGAGCAGTACTTC.

This chain links TRBV6-5 with TRBJ2-7; weak D call: TRBD1 (6 bases). The germline V and J ends were trimmed by 7 bases and 1 base, with 11 bases remaining between them. CDR3 length equals 13 residues. Germline CDR1 reads MNHEY; CDR2 reads SVGAGI. CDR3 sequence (DNA): TGTGCCAGCATAGGGGACATATCCTACGAGCAGTACTTC. This sequence encodes CASIGDISYEQYF.

This clone was seen just once. This chain joins TRBV7-8 and TRBJ2-1; no definite D call. V lost 4 bases, J lost 10 bases, and 14 bases lay in between. The CDR3 has 13 residues. Germline lookup yields CDR1 SGHVS and CDR2 FQNEAQ. The CDR3 DNA sequence: TGTGCCAGCAGCTCCATCCCCGTTGAGGAGCAGTTCTTC. Translated: CASSSIPVEEQFF.

The chain joins TRBV7-2 to TRBJ2-7, with D hard to call. V was pared by 5 bases and J by 2 bases, with 7 bases between. The germline CDR1 and CDR2 sequences are SGHTA and FQGNSA. The CDR3 is made up of 12 amino acids. The CDR3 DNA follows: TGTGCCAGCAGCCCACAAGCCTACGAGCAGTACTTC. Its translation is CASSPQAYEQYF.

The genes are TRBV9 and TRBJ2-5; no clear D gene. V was trimmed by 4 bases and J by 3 bases, leaving 16 bases between them. From germline, CDR1 is SGDLS and CDR2 YYNGEE. CDR3 length: 15 amino acids. As DNA, the CDR3 is TGTGCCAGCAGCCCATCCCCCAGGTCCGAAGAGACCCAGTACTTC. As protein: CASSPSPRSEETQYF. The entire variable domain, with the rest obtained from reference TRBV9 and TRBJ2-5, is as follows: DSGVTQTPKHLITATGQRVTLRCSPRSGDLSVYWYQQSLDQGLQFLIQYYNGEERAKGNILERFSAQQFPDLHSELNLSSLELGDSALYFCASSPSPRSEETQYFGPGTRLLVL.

The chain carries TRBV27 and TRBJ1-5, with TRBD1 matching over 8 bases. V was pared by 5 bases and J by 4 bases, with 7 bases of the junction left unmatched. CDR1 is MNHEY, CDR2 SMNVEV, per germline (reference sequence). The CDR3 is made up of 15 amino acids. The CDR3 loop reads CASSPWTGKNQPQHF. The CDR3 DNA sequence: TGTGCCAGCAGTCCATGGACAGGGAAAAATCAGCCCCAGCATTTT.

The CDR3 DNA reads as TGTGCCTCGAGGGGGCGGTTTAGCACAGATACGCAGTATTTT. Protein product: CASRGRFSTDTQYF. The chain carries TRBV19 and TRBJ2-3, with 7 positions matching TRBD1. CDR1 and CDR2 (germline): LNHDA, SQIVND (reference sequence). The CDR3 spans 14 residues. V lost 11 bases to trimming and J lost 0 bases; unmatched junction nucleotides: 8.

As DNA, the CDR3 is TGTGCCAGCGAAACAGGGTACCGGGAAAAACTGTTTTTT. It yields the protein CASETGYREKLFF. The V call is TRBV18, the J call TRBJ1-4, with D tentatively TRBD1 (6 bases). The CDR3 has 13 residues. Germline lookup yields CDR1 KGHSH and CDR2 LQKENI. V lost 8 bases and J 8 bases, leaving 15 bases between the germline ends.

This chain uses TRBV12-3 or TRBV12-4 with TRBJ1-1; D is undetermined. CDR3 length equals 13 residues. The V and J ends lost 3 bases and 6 bases respectively, with 11 bases between them. CDR3 sequence: CASSFVRVAEAFF. The DNA for the CDR3 is TGTGCCAGCAGTTTCGTCCGAGTCGCTGAAGCTTTCTTT.

V gene TRBV9 combines with J gene TRBJ1-1; no firm D call. V was clipped by 0 bases and J by 1 base, with 10 bases between them. The CDR3 has 15 residues. Per germline, CDR1 SGDLS and CDR2 YYNGEE. DNA of the CDR3: TGTGCCAGCAGCGTAGCCGGTCTCGAGAACACTGAAGCTTTCTTT. Translating it yields CASSVAGLENTEAFF.

This chain uses TRBV7-2 with TRBJ2-5; D perhaps matches TRBD2 (5 bases). CDR3 length: 14 residues. Trimming pared 1 base from V and 4 bases from J, leaving 10 bases between. CDR1 is SGHTA, CDR2 FQGNSA, per germline. The CDR3 region is CASSLGSGGETQYF. CDR3 bases: TGTGCCAGCAGCTTAGGGAGCGGCGGAGAGACCCAGTACTTC.

The chain carries TRBV19 and TRBJ2-5; 8 nucleotides align to TRBD1. The germline V gene has CDR1 LNHDA and CDR2 SQIVND (reference sequence). The CDR3 is 15 amino acids. V lost 2 bases, J lost 4 bases, and 6 bases stayed unmatched. CDR3 residues: CASSIPAGGSETQYF. CDR3 DNA: TGTGCCAGTAGTATACCGGCAGGGGGCTCAGAGACCCAGTACTTC.

This clone was observed a handful of times. J is TRBJ1-3 and V is TRBV3-1 (or the pseudogene TRBV3-2), with D perhaps matching TRBD1 (5 bases). Trimming shortened V by 1 base and J by 4 bases, and 11 bases separated the two germline ends. Germline CDR1 reads LGHDT; CDR2 reads YNNKEL (reference sequence). The CDR3 is 15 residues long. The chain's CDR3 is CASSQVPGVGNTIYF. The CDR3 DNA reads TGTGCCAGCAGCCAAGTACCGGGGGTCGGAAACACCATATATTTT.

This clone was observed a handful of times. The gene calls are TRBV6-1 and TRBJ1-5, with D perhaps TRBD1 (5 bases). V gave up 3 bases and J gave up 4 bases, with 13 bases separating them. The CDR3 totals 15 residues. Per the germline V gene, CDR1 is MNHNS and CDR2 is SASEGT. The CDR3 here is CASSDSGVRNQPQHF. The CDR3 coding sequence is TGTGCCAGCAGTGATTCGGGGGTAAGGAATCAGCCCCAGCATTTT.

The chain joins TRBV18 to TRBJ1-1; D remains ambiguous. The CDR3 is made up of 13 amino acids. Germline-derived CDR1 and CDR2 are KGHSH and LQKENI. V was shortened by 7 bases and J by 1 base, with 10 bases between the two germline ends. CDR3 loop: CASYPSQNTEAFF. CDR3 bases: TGTGCCAGCTATCCTAGCCAGAACACTGAAGCTTTCTTT.

The gene calls are TRBV3-1 (or the pseudogene TRBV3-2) and TRBJ2-1; a possible D gene is TRBD1 (5 bases). Looked up from germline, CDR1 is LGHDT and CDR2 is YNNKEL (reference sequence). CDR3 length equals 16 residues. Trimming pared 7 bases from V and 5 bases from J, leaving 21 bases between. The CDR3 spells CASTYLPRQPDNEQFF. DNA of the CDR3: TGTGCCAGCACTTACCTCCCGAGACAGCCAGACAATGAGCAGTTCTTC.

V usage is TRBV7-2 and J usage is TRBJ1-5; D is possibly TRBD1 (6 bases). In germline, CDR1 is SGHTA, CDR2 FQGNSA. The CDR3 covers 13 residues. V was clipped by 4 bases and J by 5 bases, with 9 bases between them. The CDR3 DNA reads as TGTGCCAGCAGCTCAGGGGTCTATCAGCCCCAGCATTTT. This encodes CASSSGVYQPQHF.

The rearrangement links TRBV18 to TRBJ2-3; TRBD2 agrees at 7 bases. The CDR3 has 16 residues. The trim removed 4 bases at V and 0 bases at J, leaving 7 bases unmatched. Germline CDR1 is KGHSH and CDR2 is LQKENI. The DNA of the CDR3 is TGTGCCAGCTCACTTACGGGGGGATCTAGCACAGATACGCAGTATTTT. Translation: CASSLTGGSSTDTQYF.

The chain is built from TRBV5-4 and TRBJ1-4; no clear D. V was clipped by 1 base and J by 6 bases, with 7 bases between them. The CDR3 extends over 13 amino acids. Germline V gene data show CDR1 as SGHNT and CDR2 as YYREEE (reference sequence). CDR3 loop: CASSLLPDEKLFF. The CDR3 bases are TGTGCCAGCAGCTTGTTGCCAGATGAAAAACTGTTTTTT.

This clone was counted between two and nine times. The gene calls are TRBV7-9 and TRBJ2-2, with 7 bases lining up with TRBD2. Germline trimming cut 5 bases from V and 0 bases from J; bases unmatched to any gene: 12. Germline V CDR1 and CDR2: SEHNR, FQNEAQ (reference sequence). This CDR3 comprises 18 residues. The CDR3 coding sequence is TGTGCCAGCAGCGGACGGGACTACAAAACTACGAACACCGGGGAGCTGTTTTTT. This gives the protein CASSGRDYKTTNTGELFF.

The chain employs TRBV7-3 and TRBJ1-2; TRBD1 might be the D (6 bases). V gave up 5 bases and J gave up 2 bases, with 9 bases separating them. This CDR3 comprises 13 residues. In germline, CDR1 is SGHTA, CDR2 FQGTGA. CDR3 DNA sequence: TGTGCCAGCAGCCCGGACAGAAACTATGGCTACACCTTC. Protein sequence: CASSPDRNYGYTF. The whole variable domain, remainder taken from reference TRBV7-3 and TRBJ1-2, is GAGVSQTPSNKVTEKGKYVELRCDPISGHTALYWYRQSLGQGPEFLIYFQGTGAADDSGLPNDRFFAVRPEGSVSTLKIQRTERGDSAVYLCASSPDRNYGYTFGSGTRLTVV.

The rearrangement uses TRBV12-5 and TRBJ1-4, with 7 bases fitting TRBD1. CDR3 size: 14 residues. Germline trimming cut 5 bases from V and 4 bases from J; bases unmatched to any gene: 4. CDR1 LGHNT and CDR2 FRNRAP come from the germline V gene. The CDR3 region has the DNA TGTGCTAGTGGTCCGGGACAGTTTAATGAAAAACTGTTTTTT. It codes for CASGPGQFNEKLFF.